This T cell receptor beta chain emerged from a study of T cell changes during pregnancy in multiple sclerosis. Profiled with immunoSEQ multiplex PCR; TCRdb holds only in-frame clones, not every one. Of tens of thousands of clones listed, approximately 92% were seen once; the top ten hold 0.45% to 0.65%. From germline, CDR1 is SGHNT and CDR2 YYREEE (reference sequence). Trimming removed 3 bases at V and 4 bases at J, with 11 bases between. This CDR3 has 13 residues. The sequence was collected from a female donor with multiple sclerosis, enrolled in a pregnancy study. Sequenced material: CD4+ T cells from peripheral blood mononuclear cells, taken after pregnancy. V and J are TRBV5-4 and TRBJ2-7, with D perhaps matching TRBD2 (5 bases). The CDR3 nucleotides are TGTGCCAGCAGCTCCGGGAACCTTTACGAGCAGTACTTC. Protein product: CASSSGNLYEQYF.